This T cell receptor beta chain was sequenced during a study of tumor-infiltrating lymphocytes in primary liver carcinoma. Study at large: Samples produced roughly 3.65 to 7.5 million productive TCRbeta reads, comparable across tissue types.

The authors made TCR beta cDNA from around 500 ng total RNA with a constant-region primer. Libraries covering TCR beta were generated through three nested multiplex PCR rounds (using a slightly modified ARM-PCR). A C-beta reverse primer was combined with TRBV1-TRBV30 forward primers in the first two PCR rounds, and each round had roughly 9 cycles. A single record per CDR3 protein comes from TCRdb applying MiXCR to the multiplex PCR reads. Here the sample spans 190,000 or so distinct CDR3 sequences, around three fifths being singletons. Findings and limits, study-wide: Tumor-adjacent and tumor-blood pairs shared less of their repertoires than tumor region pairs shared.

Germline assignment: CDR1 SGHRS and CDR2 YFSETQ. V trimming: 0 bases; J trimming: 7 bases; junction bases outside the gene matches: 11. CDR3 length equals 16 residues. They got blood RNA out of unsorted whole blood and also pulled out germline DNA. Points on this clonotype: Its antigen is as yet unknown.

V usage is TRBV5-1 and J usage is TRBJ2-7; 9 positions match TRBD2. Specimen: peripheral blood. This receptor was taken from a woman aged 60-75 years with primary liver carcinoma and hepatitis B virus infection. This CDR3 is CASSLGLAGSYREQYF. For the CDR3, the DNA is TGCGCCAGCAGCTTGGGTCTAGCGGGGTCCTATAGGGAGCAGTACTTC. The full variable domain, completed using reference TRBV5-1 and TRBJ2-7, is KAGVTQTPRYLIKTRGQQVTLSCSPISGHRSVSWYQQTPGQGLQFLFEYFSETQRNKGNFPGRFSGRQFSNSRSEMNVSTLELGDSALYLCASSLGLAGSYREQYFGPGTRLTVT.